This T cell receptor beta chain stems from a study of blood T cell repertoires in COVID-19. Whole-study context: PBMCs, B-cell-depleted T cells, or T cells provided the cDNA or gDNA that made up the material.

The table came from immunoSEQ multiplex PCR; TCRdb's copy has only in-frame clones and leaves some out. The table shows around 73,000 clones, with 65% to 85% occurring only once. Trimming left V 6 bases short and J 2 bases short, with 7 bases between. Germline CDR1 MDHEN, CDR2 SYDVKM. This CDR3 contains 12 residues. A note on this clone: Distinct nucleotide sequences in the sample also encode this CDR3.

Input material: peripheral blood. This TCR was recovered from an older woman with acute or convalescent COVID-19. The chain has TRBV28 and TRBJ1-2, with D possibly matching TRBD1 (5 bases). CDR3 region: CASRRGNYGYTF. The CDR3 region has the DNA TGTGCCAGCAGACGGGGGAACTATGGCTACACCTTC.